Below are 20 T cell receptor beta chains sequenced from a single sample in a study of a mutant IDH1 vaccine in newly diagnosed glioma. Profiled with immunoSEQ multiplex PCR; TCRdb holds only in-frame clones, not every one. The sample holds some 55,000 clones, about 87% seen once. The time point is: week 5, during vaccination. All doses held 300 ug of mutant IDH1 20-mer peptide, with topical imiquimod. Their target antigens are unknown. The material was PBMCs, obtained from a glioma patient whose treatment included an IDH1 peptide vaccine. The receptors were gathered from a woman between 40 and 50 years old with glioma.

The chain has TRBV11-2 and TRBJ2-1; D is possibly TRBD1 or TRBD2 (5 bases each). Germline CDR1 reads SGHAT; CDR2 reads FQNNGV. V shed 7 bases and J shed 0 bases, with 10 bases lying between them. There are 14 residues in the CDR3. CDR3 residues: CASNPGRSYNEQFF. In DNA form, the CDR3 reads TGTGCCAGCAATCCGGGACGCTCCTACAATGAGCAGTTCTTC.

The chain carries TRBV7-8 and TRBJ2-4, with TRBD1 matching 7 bases. This CDR3 comprises 16 residues. Germline values: CDR1 SGHVS, CDR2 FQNEAQ. J gave up 1 base and V 5 bases, and 8 bases lay outside the gene matches. The CDR3 sequence is CASSGQASGAKNIQYF. In DNA, the CDR3 is TGTGCCAGCAGCGGACAGGCCTCCGGGGCCAAAAACATTCAGTACTTC.

This clone was observed a few times. Germline is not matched at one junction end, which may reflect a read error. This chain links TRBV5-1 with TRBJ2-5; D unclear. The CDR3 has 12 amino acids. Per germline, CDR1 SGHRS and CDR2 YFSETQ. The CDR3 loop reads CASSLDHETQYF. The CDR3 region has the DNA TGCGCCAGCAGCTTGGACCACGAGACCCAGTACTTC.

The genes are TRBV19 and TRBJ1-1, with a tentative D call TRBD1 (5 bases). Trimming cost V 4 bases and J 1 base, with 13 bases left between them. The CDR3 covers 15 residues. The germline V gene encodes CDR1 LNHDA and CDR2 SQIVND (reference sequence). This CDR3 is CASSKRGSENTEAFF. Written as DNA, the CDR3 is TGTGCCAGTAGTAAGAGGGGCTCGGAGAACACTGAAGCTTTCTTT. Together with reference TRBV19 and TRBJ1-1, the CDR3 gives the full variable domain: DGGITQSPKYLFRKEGQNVTLSCEQNLNHDAMYWYRQDPGQGLRLIYYSQIVNDFQKGDIAEGYSVSREKKESFPLTVTSAQKNPTAFYLCASSKRGSENTEAFFGQGTRLTVV.

V is TRBV4-3 and J is TRBJ1-3; D might be TRBD1 (6 bases). Trimming pared 0 bases from V and 4 bases from J, leaving 7 bases between. There are 14 residues in the CDR3. Germline-derived CDR1 and CDR2 are LGHNA and YSLEER. CDR3 DNA sequence: TGCGCCAGCAGCCAAGACACAGGGGGAAACACCATATATTTT. It specifies CASSQDTGGNTIYF.

This clone has just one count. J is TRBJ1-4 and V is TRBV9, with D perhaps TRBD1 (6 bases). Trimming cost V 2 bases and J 7 bases, with 9 bases left between them. The CDR3 spans 13 residues. In germline, CDR1 is SGDLS, CDR2 YYNGEE. The CDR3 spells CASSVGGREKLFF. The DNA for the CDR3 is TGTGCCAGCAGCGTCGGGGGGCGTGAAAAACTGTTTTTT.

This clone came up once. The gene calls are TRBV29-1 and TRBJ2-1; the match to TRBD2 covers 12 bases. The CDR3 spans 16 residues. V was pared by 2 bases and J by 9 bases, with 11 bases of the junction left unmatched. The V gene's germline CDR1 is SQVTM and CDR2 ANQGSEA. CDR3 region: CSVERGASGRDGEQFF. The CDR3 nucleotides are TGCAGCGTTGAACGAGGAGCTAGCGGGAGGGACGGTGAGCAGTTCTTC.

The rearrangement uses TRBV10-3 and TRBJ1-2; maybe TRBD1 (5 bases). There are 14 residues in the CDR3. With 2 bases removed from V and 4 bases from J, the gap between germline ends came to 11 bases. From germline, CDR1 is ENHRY and CDR2 SYGVKD. CDR3: CAISERDGLYGYTF. The CDR3 DNA reads TGTGCCATCAGTGAGAGGGACGGTCTCTATGGCTACACCTTC.

The chain combines TRBV5-1 with TRBJ2-7; D gene unclear. Germline assignment: CDR1 SGHRS and CDR2 YFSETQ. V was shortened by 0 bases and J by 1 base, with 8 bases between the two germline ends. This CDR3 contains 14 residues. CDR3 sequence: CASSLAPRSYEQYF. The CDR3 DNA reads as TGCGCCAGCAGCTTGGCCCCTAGGTCCTACGAGCAGTACTTC.

This clone was seen only once. The J gene is TRBJ2-1, the V gene TRBV19; TRBD2 matches 11 bases. J was trimmed by 7 bases and V by 7 bases; bases with no gene match: 15. CDR1 and CDR2 (germline): LNHDA, SQIVND (reference sequence). The CDR3 spans 17 residues. CDR3 residues: CASKISGGVSHGNEQFF. Written as DNA, the CDR3 is TGTGCCAGTAAGATTAGCGGGGGGGTTTCCCATGGGAATGAGCAGTTCTTC.

The chain uses TRBV6-5 and TRBJ1-6; unclear D gene. Germline V lookup: CDR1 MNHEY, CDR2 SVGAGI. This CDR3 has 15 amino acids. With 9 bases removed from V and 5 bases from J, the gap between germline ends came to 17 bases. The chain's CDR3 is CASRLARTDNSPLHF. Written as DNA, the CDR3 is TGTGCCAGTCGTCTTGCGAGGACGGATAATTCACCCCTCCACTTT.

A few counts support this clone. The chain links TRBV6-5 to TRBJ2-7; D is perhaps TRBD2 (6 bases). V dropped 3 bases and J dropped 2 bases, with 14 bases sitting between them. Germline values: CDR1 MNHEY, CDR2 SVGAGI. This CDR3 has 15 amino acids. The CDR3 sequence is CASSYRDSGAYEQYF. The CDR3 region has the DNA TGTGCCAGCAGTTATCGCGACTCGGGAGCCTACGAGCAGTACTTC.

The chain employs TRBV7-2 and TRBJ1-2; no reliable D call. V dropped 3 bases and J dropped 4 bases, with 18 bases sitting between them. Germline-derived CDR1 and CDR2 are SGHTA and FQGNSA. The CDR3 sequence is 16 residues long. CDR3 sequence reads: CASSFGSLGNGYGYTF. In nucleotides, the CDR3 is TGTGCCAGCAGCTTCGGTAGTTTGGGGAATGGCTATGGCTACACCTTC.

This clone has only a few counts. V usage is TRBV11-3 and J usage is TRBJ2-1; 12 bases agree with TRBD2. The CDR3 contains 15 residues. Germline lookup yields CDR1 SGHNT and CDR2 YENEEA. J lost 8 bases, V lost 6 bases, and 8 bases had no gene match. CDR3: CASSSRLAGDDEQFF. Written as DNA, the CDR3 is TGTGCCAGCAGTTCCCGACTAGCGGGAGATGATGAGCAGTTCTTC.

The chain combines TRBV19 with TRBJ2-1, with D perhaps being TRBD1 or TRBD2 (6 bases each). CDR3 length equals 12 residues. V shed 7 bases and J shed 6 bases, with 10 bases lying between them. Germline V gene lookup returns CDR1 LNHDA and CDR2 SQIVND (reference sequence). CDR3 in DNA: TGTGCCAGTAATAGGGGGGCCAATGAGCAGTTCTTC. This gives the protein CASNRGANEQFF. Variable domain in full (rest from reference TRBV19 and TRBJ2-1): DGGITQSPKYLFRKEGQNVTLSCEQNLNHDAMYWYRQDPGQGLRLIYYSQIVNDFQKGDIAEGYSVSREKKESFPLTVTSAQKNPTAFYLCASNRGANEQFFGPGTRLTVL.

The CDR3 loop is CSVAISGTANTGELFF. The CDR3 DNA is TGCAGCGTTGCTATTTCCGGGACAGCGAACACCGGGGAGCTGTTTTTT. V usage is TRBV29-1 and J usage is TRBJ2-2; 7 nucleotides line up with TRBD1. The CDR3 has 16 residues. From germline, CDR1 is SQVTM and CDR2 ANQGSEA. The V and J ends lost 4 bases and 0 bases, in that order; junction bases with no gene match: 8.

The V call is TRBV6-1, the J call TRBJ2-7; tentatively, D is TRBD2 (6 bases). V lost 11 bases to trimming and J lost 2 bases, with 7 bases between them. The CDR3 extends over 10 amino acids. CDR1 is MNHNS and CDR2 is SASEGT in the germline V gene. Written as DNA, the CDR3 is TGTGCCGGAGGGACCTACGAGCAGTACTTC. Protein sequence: CAGGTYEQYF.

The chain recombines TRBV5-6 with TRBJ2-7; TRBD1 is a possible D gene (6 bases). CDR1 is SGHDT, CDR2 YYEEEE, per germline. The CDR3 runs 14 residues. V lost 0 bases, J lost 1 base, and 8 bases lay in between. The CDR3 protein is CASSLDRASYEQYF. The DNA for the CDR3 is TGTGCCAGCAGCTTGGACAGGGCTTCCTACGAGCAGTACTTC.

This chain joins TRBV6-5 and TRBJ2-7; TRBD2 is a possible D gene (6 bases). The CDR3 extends over 15 amino acids. V lost 6 bases and J lost 0, with 15 bases in between. Germline V gene lookup returns CDR1 MNHEY and CDR2 SVGAGI. DNA for the CDR3: TGTGCCAGCAGCCTCCGGGGGACTGGCTCCTACGAGCAGTACTTC. Translation gives CASSLRGTGSYEQYF.

This clone was seen only once. V usage is TRBV5-4 and J usage is TRBJ2-7, with 8 bases lining up with TRBD1. The CDR3 extends over 15 amino acids. Germline V gene sequence: CDR1 SGHNT, CDR2 YYREEE (reference sequence). Losses at the gene ends were 4 bases for V and 2 bases for J; bases not matched to a gene: 8. The CDR3 DNA sequence: TGTGCCAGCAGCCTCCGGGACAGGAATACCTACGAGCAGTACTTC. The encoded protein is CASSLRDRNTYEQYF.